Listed here are 28 T cell receptor beta chains from one sample, sequenced in a study of neoadjuvant anti-PD-1 for oral cavity cancer. Only in-frame clones appear in the TCRdb table, and some are missing; sequencing was by immunoSEQ multiplex PCR. The data contain around 17,000 clones, approximately 60% of them singletons. Source: PBMCs, taken before nivolumab (anti-PD-1) treatment. Receptors were obtained from a person aged 35 to 85 with oral cavity squamous cell carcinoma.

The rearrangement joins TRBV5-1 to TRBJ2-6; 7 bases match TRBD1. Germline lookup yields CDR1 SGHRS and CDR2 YFSETQ. This CDR3 spans 16 amino acids. V lost 4 bases and J lost 2; bases outside the gene matches: 6. Here the CDR3 DNA reads TGCGCCAGCAGCACGGGACAGCGAGCTGGGGCCAACGTCCTGACTTTC. Residues: CASSTGQRAGANVLTF.

The rearrangement links TRBV10-1 to TRBJ2-7; 8 bases line up with TRBD2. CDR3 length: 14 residues. Germline CDR1 and CDR2: WNHNN and SYGVQD (reference sequence). V shed 3 bases and J 6 bases; nucleotides not matched to a gene: 7. In nucleotides, the CDR3 is TGCGCCAGCAGTGAACAACGGGAGGGTAGCGAGCAGTACTTC. Residues: CASSEQREGSEQYF.

The rearrangement links TRBV7-6 to TRBJ2-7; 9 nucleotides line up with TRBD2. The germline gives CDR1 SGHVS, CDR2 FNYEAQ. CDR3 length equals 13 residues. J was trimmed by 12 bases and V by 5 bases; bases with no gene match: 11. CDR3 sequence: CASSPGLARDLYF. The CDR3 bases are TGTGCCAGCAGCCCAGGACTAGCGAGGGATCTGTACTTC.

The sample holds a few counts of this clone. The chain links TRBV7-9 to TRBJ1-5; 8 bases match TRBD1. The germline gives CDR1 SEHNR, CDR2 FQNEAQ (reference sequence). The CDR3 totals 15 residues. Germline trimming cut 4 bases from V and 2 bases from J; bases unmatched to any gene: 4. CDR3 nucleotides: TGTGCCAGCAGCTGGGGGACAGGCGGCAATCAGCCCCAGCATTTT. Amino acid sequence: CASSWGTGGNQPQHF.

This chain links TRBV30 with TRBJ2-1; D is possibly TRBD1 or TRBD2 (5 bases each). The V and J ends lost 6 bases and 8 bases respectively, with 17 bases between them. Germline CDR1 reads GTSNPN; CDR2 reads SVGIG (reference sequence). This CDR3 has 13 amino acids. In DNA, the CDR3 is TGTGCCTGCGCTAGGATTCTGGGGGATGAGCAGTTCTTC. This translates into CACARILGDEQFF.

Only a few counts were recorded for this clone. The V and J genes are TRBV6-6 and TRBJ1-1, with TRBD1 as a possible D gene (6 bases). CDR3 length: 12 amino acids. The V gene's germline CDR1 is MNHNY and CDR2 SVGAGI (reference sequence). Trimming pared 8 bases from V and 6 bases from J, leaving 13 bases between. CDR3 in DNA: TGTGCCAGCTCATACAGGGCCGCTGAAGCTTTCTTT. Translating it yields CASSYRAAEAFF.

J is TRBJ1-1 and V is TRBV19; 7 bases line up with TRBD1. CDR1 and CDR2 (germline): LNHDA, SQIVND (reference sequence). This CDR3 region has 16 residues. With V trimmed by 4 bases and J by 0 bases, 8 bases remained unmatched. The CDR3 sequence: CASSRNTGAMNTEAFF. As DNA, the CDR3 is TGTGCCAGTAGTAGGAATACAGGGGCAATGAACACTGAAGCTTTCTTT.

This chain links TRBV27 with TRBJ2-7; possibly TRBD1 or TRBD2 for D (7 bases each). CDR3 length equals 11 residues. The germline V gene encodes CDR1 MNHEY and CDR2 SMNVEV (reference sequence). Trimming cost V 9 bases and J 7 bases, with 13 bases left between them. The DNA of the CDR3 is TGTGCCAGTCTCAGGGGGGGAGAGCAGTACTTC. Its protein is CASLRGGEQYF.

V usage is TRBV6-4 and J usage is TRBJ1-2, with a weak D call TRBD1 (5 bases). Germline V CDR1 and CDR2: MRHNA, SNTAGT. This CDR3 has 14 residues. Between the trimmed V and J ends, which lost 5 bases and 5 bases, there was a span of 15 bases. The DNA of the CDR3 is TGTGCCAGCAGTCCGACAGACGCGCGGTATGGCTACACCTTC. Translation gives CASSPTDARYGYTF.

This clone came up once. The V and J genes are TRBV2 and TRBJ1-2, with 8 positions matching TRBD1. Unmatched junction bases numbered 5, after V lost 3 bases and J lost 8 bases. CDR3 length: 13 amino acids. Germline V CDR1 and CDR2: SNHLY, FYNNEI. The CDR3 here is CASSDQGAGGYTF. The CDR3 DNA reads as TGTGCCAGCAGTGATCAGGGGGCGGGCGGCTACACCTTC.

V usage is TRBV19 and J usage is TRBJ1-2; TRBD1 is a possible D gene (5 bases). The germline V and J ends were trimmed by 3 bases and 9 bases, with 23 bases remaining between them. Germline CDR1 LNHDA, CDR2 SQIVND (reference sequence). The CDR3 has 16 amino acids. DNA for the CDR3: TGTGCCAGTAGTATTTCGGGGAGCGGGACCCGGAGGAGCTACACCTTC. Translating it yields CASSISGSGTRRSYTF.

The rearrangement joins TRBV13 to TRBJ2-7; 8 nucleotides align to TRBD1. This CDR3 spans 18 amino acids. CDR1 is PRHDT and CDR2 is FYEKMQ in the germline V gene (reference sequence). Losses at the gene ends were 3 bases for V and 0 bases for J; bases not matched to a gene: 13. The CDR3 coding sequence is TGTGCCAGCAGCTTGGGGTTGTTTAGGGACAGGCTCTCCTACGAGCAGTACTTC. Translated, it gives CASSLGLFRDRLSYEQYF.

This chain connects TRBV7-9 to TRBJ1-4; a weak D match, TRBD1 (5 bases). CDR3 length: 15 amino acids. The germline V gene encodes CDR1 SEHNR and CDR2 FQNEAQ (reference sequence). The germline V and J ends were trimmed by 4 bases and 6 bases, with 15 bases remaining between them. The chain's CDR3 is CASSSLGTSYEKLFF. CDR3 nucleotides: TGTGCCAGCAGCTCCCTCGGGACGTCTTATGAAAAACTGTTTTTT.

The chain combines TRBV4-1 with TRBJ1-5; D remains ambiguous. CDR3 length: 16 residues. CDR1 and CDR2 (germline): MGHRA, YSYEKL. The V gene lost 0 bases and the J gene lost 5 bases, with 14 bases spanning the gap. The CDR3 loop is CASSQEGSRVDQPQHF. In nucleotides, the CDR3 is TGCGCCAGCAGCCAAGAAGGGTCGAGGGTCGATCAGCCCCAGCATTTT.

The chain links TRBV6-1 to TRBJ2-3; 7 bases agree with TRBD1. CDR1 is MNHNS and CDR2 is SASEGT in the germline V gene. Unmatched junction bases numbered 6, after V lost 4 bases and J lost 2 bases. The CDR3 totals 15 residues. The CDR3 bases are TGTGCCAGCAGTGGAGCAGGGGGAAACACAGATACGCAGTATTTT. Translation: CASSGAGGNTDTQYF.

This chain connects TRBV7-8 to TRBJ2-5, with TRBD1 matching over 8 bases. J was trimmed by 4 bases and V by 2 bases; bases with no gene match: 6. This CDR3 comprises 15 residues. CDR1 and CDR2 from the germline V gene are SGHVS and FQNEAQ. The CDR3 region has the DNA TGTGCCAGCAGCTTATACAGGGGGTTTTTAGAGACCCAGTACTTC. Protein product: CASSLYRGFLETQYF.

CDR3 DNA: TGTGCCAGCAGCCCGGGACTAGCGGGAGGGCCGACTGGGGCCAACGTCCTGACTTTC. Protein: CASSPGLAGGPTGANVLTF. The chain uses TRBV7-6 and TRBJ2-6; 16 nucleotides line up with TRBD2. Germline CDR1 is SGHVS and CDR2 is FNYEAQ. The CDR3 sequence is 19 residues long. The trim removed 5 bases at V and 2 bases at J, leaving 6 bases unmatched.

The chain joins TRBV11-2 to TRBJ2-5; TRBD2 matches 10 bases. The length of the CDR3 is 16 residues. CDR1 and CDR2 (germline): SGHAT, FQNNGV. V was pared by 3 bases and J by 5 bases, with 9 bases of the junction left unmatched. The CDR3, as DNA: TGTGCCAGCAGCTTTACTAGCGGGGCATCTGGGGAGACCCAGTACTTC. It specifies CASSFTSGASGETQYF.

The rearrangement links TRBV5-8 to TRBJ1-1, with 8 bases fitting TRBD1. Trimming at V came to 3 bases and at J to 4 bases, leaving 2 bases not matched to a gene. The CDR3 covers 13 residues. CDR1 is SGHTS and CDR2 is YDEGEE in the germline V gene. CDR3 sequence: CASSSTGGTEAFF. CDR3 nucleotide sequence: TGTGCCAGCAGCTCCACAGGGGGCACTGAAGCTTTCTTT.

The rearrangement uses TRBV30 and TRBJ2-1, with 7 bases aligning to TRBD1. CDR1 GTSNPN and CDR2 SVGIG come from the germline V gene (reference sequence). The J segment lost 10 bases and the V segment lost 1 base, leaving 7 bases of the junction unmatched. The CDR3 has 13 residues. The CDR3 protein is CAWSGTGGYEQFF. CDR3 DNA sequence: TGTGCCTGGAGTGGGACAGGCGGTTACGAGCAGTTCTTC.

The chain has TRBV19 and TRBJ2-7; 12 nucleotides align to TRBD2. Germline assignment: CDR1 LNHDA and CDR2 SQIVND (reference sequence). The CDR3 extends over 18 amino acids. After removal of 4 bases from V and 4 bases from J, the junction contained 14 bases not matched to a gene. The CDR3 loop is CASSTATSGSERRYEQYF. The CDR3, as DNA: TGTGCCAGTAGTACCGCGACTAGCGGGAGTGAAAGAAGGTACGAGCAGTACTTC.

This rearrangement joins TRBV30 to TRBJ1-3; perhaps TRBD1 as D (6 bases). The CDR3 is made up of 14 amino acids. Germline assignment: CDR1 GTSNPN and CDR2 SVGIG (reference sequence). The CDR3 DNA reads as TGTGCTGTCTCCGGGACATCCTCTGGAAACACCATATATTTT. Protein sequence: CAVSGTSSGNTIYF.

This clone was observed a handful of times. The chain carries TRBV6-5 and TRBJ2-2; D gene uncertain. Trimming removed 5 bases from V and 1 base from J, with 8 bases in between. The CDR3 is made up of 14 amino acids. Germline-derived CDR1 and CDR2 are MNHEY and SVGAGI. DNA for the CDR3: TGTGCCAGCAGTCAGCAAATGAACACCGGGGAGCTGTTTTTT. Residues: CASSQQMNTGELFF.

The CDR3 DNA follows: TGTGCCAGTAGAGAGAGTGCGAGCTCCTACAATGAGCAGTTCTTC. Its protein product is CASRESASSYNEQFF. This chain uses TRBV19 with TRBJ2-1; D remains ambiguous. Germline lookup yields CDR1 LNHDA and CDR2 SQIVND (reference sequence). This CDR3 spans 15 amino acids. Trimming removed 6 bases from V and 0 bases from J, with 12 bases in between.

The chain links TRBV6-4 to TRBJ1-5; 10 bases map to TRBD1. The germline V gene encodes CDR1 MRHNA and CDR2 SNTAGT. V shed 2 bases and J 7 bases; nucleotides not matched to a gene: 5. The CDR3 totals 15 residues. The CDR3 is CASSDRQGAGQPQHF. In nucleotides, the CDR3 is TGTGCCAGCAGTGACCGACAGGGGGCAGGGCAGCCCCAGCATTTT.

Here the CDR3 reads CASREGQSQGEQYF. The CDR3 nucleotides read TGCGCCAGCAGAGAGGGACAGTCACAGGGTGAGCAGTACTTC. The J gene is TRBJ2-7, the V gene TRBV5-1, with 7 bases that match TRBD1. Germline CDR1 and CDR2: SGHRS and YFSETQ. CDR3 size: 14 residues. V gave up 5 bases and J gave up 7 bases; unmatched junction bases: 12.

The genes are TRBV30 and TRBJ2-5; 9 bases map to TRBD2. V trimming: 2 bases; J trimming: 2 bases; junction bases outside the gene matches: 6. This CDR3 is built from 15 residues. Germline CDR1 GTSNPN, CDR2 SVGIG (reference sequence). CDR3 region: CAWSSGRFTQETQYF. In DNA, the CDR3 is TGTGCCTGGAGTAGCGGGAGGTTCACTCAAGAGACCCAGTACTTC.

The chain links TRBV11-2 to TRBJ1-2; 10 bases fit TRBD1. With V trimmed by 5 bases and J by 5 bases, 8 bases remained unmatched. CDR3 length equals 15 residues. CDR1 and CDR2 (germline): SGHAT, FQNNGV. This CDR3 reads CASSQGDRGGYGYTF. The CDR3 DNA follows: TGTGCCAGCAGCCAAGGGGACAGGGGAGGGTATGGCTACACCTTC.